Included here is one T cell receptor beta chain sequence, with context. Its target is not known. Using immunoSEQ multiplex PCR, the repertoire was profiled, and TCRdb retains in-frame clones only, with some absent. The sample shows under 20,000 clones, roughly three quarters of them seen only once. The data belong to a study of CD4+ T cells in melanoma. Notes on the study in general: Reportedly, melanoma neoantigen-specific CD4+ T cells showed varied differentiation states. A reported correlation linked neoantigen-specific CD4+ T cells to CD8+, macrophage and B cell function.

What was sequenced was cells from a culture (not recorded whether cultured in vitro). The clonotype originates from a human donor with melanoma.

The CDR3 here is CASSSQGATGYTF. The DNA of the CDR3 is TGTGCCAGCAGCTCTCAGGGGGCGACAGGCTACACCTTC. The V call is TRBV7-9, the J call TRBJ1-2, with TRBD1 matching 8 bases. The CDR3 is 13 residues long. The trim removed 4 bases at V and 8 bases at J, leaving 6 bases unmatched. The germline gives CDR1 SEHNR, CDR2 FQNEAQ (reference sequence).